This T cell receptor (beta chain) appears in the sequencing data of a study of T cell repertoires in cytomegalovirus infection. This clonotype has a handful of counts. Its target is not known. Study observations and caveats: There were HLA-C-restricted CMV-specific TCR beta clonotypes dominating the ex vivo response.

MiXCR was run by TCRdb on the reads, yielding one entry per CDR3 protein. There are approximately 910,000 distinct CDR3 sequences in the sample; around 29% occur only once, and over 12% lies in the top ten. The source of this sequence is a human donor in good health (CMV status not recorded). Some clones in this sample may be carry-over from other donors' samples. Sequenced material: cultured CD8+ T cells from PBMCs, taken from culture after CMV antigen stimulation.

The DNA for the CDR3 is TGTGCCACCAGTTCCCCCGGGACAGCCATCACAGATACGCAGTATTTT. It encodes CATSSPGTAITDTQYF. The chain carries TRBV24-1 and TRBJ2-3; 7 bases are a match to TRBD1. V was pared by 6 bases and J by 2 bases, with 10 bases of the junction left unmatched. CDR1 is KGHDR and CDR2 is SFDVKD in the germline V gene. The CDR3 is made up of 16 amino acids.